The 27 T cell receptor beta chains listed next were all sequenced from one sample in a study of early T cells in non-severe SARS-CoV-2 infection. One entry per CDR3 protein, called by TCRdb with MiXCR from the 5' RACE reads. The sample includes some 29,000 distinct CDR3 sequences, around 5% of them seen just once. The material sequenced was whole blood. These receptors all stem from an adult who was a healthcare worker with PCR-confirmed SARS-CoV-2 infection or an uninfected control (not recorded which).

The chain uses TRBV29-1 and TRBJ2-1; 9 bases are shared with TRBD2. V lost 5 bases, J lost 4 bases, and 9 bases stayed unmatched. There are 15 residues in the CDR3. CDR1 SQVTM and CDR2 ANQGSEA come from the germline V gene. As DNA, the CDR3 is TGCAGCGTTCAAATAGCGGGAGCAGTGTACAATGAGCAGTTCTTC. Encoded protein: CSVQIAGAVYNEQFF.

Ten or more counts support this clonotype. V gene TRBV20-1 combines with J gene TRBJ2-2; 10 nucleotides line up with TRBD1. Germline values: CDR1 DFQATT, CDR2 SNEGSKA (reference sequence). The trim removed 2 bases at V and 4 bases at J, leaving 4 bases unmatched. The CDR3 consists of 15 residues. The CDR3 DNA reads as TGCAGTGCTAGAAGGGGACAGGGGAGCACCGGGGAGCTGTTTTTT. Its translation: CSARRGQGSTGELFF.

The chain carries TRBV7-3 and TRBJ2-2, with D perhaps TRBD2 (5 bases). V lost 1 base and J lost 8, with 5 bases in between. Germline lookup yields CDR1 SGHTA and CDR2 FQGTGA. The CDR3 has 12 residues. CDR3: CASSLRRGELFF. CDR3 coding DNA: TGTGCCAGCAGCTTAAGGAGGGGGGAGCTGTTTTTT.

This clonotype showed up many times. This rearrangement joins TRBV7-3 to TRBJ2-5, with D hard to call. Trimming pared 3 bases from V and 5 bases from J, leaving 13 bases between. The CDR3 length is 14 residues. In germline, CDR1 is SGHTA, CDR2 FQGTGA. DNA for the CDR3: TGTGCCAGCAGCTTCGGCGCTACCTGGGAGACCCAGTACTTC. Translation gives CASSFGATWETQYF. Combining the CDR3 with reference TRBV7-3 and TRBJ2-5 gives the whole variable domain GAGVSQTPSNKVTEKGKYVELRCDPISGHTALYWYRQSLGQGPEFLIYFQGTGAADDSGLPNDRFFAVRPEGSVSTLKIQRTERGDSAVYLCASSFGATWETQYFGPGTRLLVL.

A remark on this clonotype: With a much larger clone just one base away, this may be a read error. The rearrangement joins TRBV3-1 to TRBJ2-1; the match to TRBD2 covers 7 bases. This CDR3 is built from 15 residues. Trimming cost V 4 bases and J 3 bases; bases outside gene matches: 6. CDR1 is LGHDT, CDR2 YNNKEL, per germline (reference sequence). The CDR3 sequence: CASSLTSESYNEQFF. In DNA, the CDR3 is TGTGCCAGCAGCCTCACTAGCGAGAGCTACAATGAGCAGTTCTTC.

A word on this clonotype: With a much larger clone just one base away, this may be a read error. The chain carries TRBV2 and TRBJ2-3; the match to TRBD2 covers 7 bases. This CDR3 comprises 16 residues. The germline CDR1 and CDR2 sequences are SNHLY and FYNNEI. Trimming took 5 bases from V and 0 from J; bases not matched to a gene: 8. This chain's CDR3 is CASSKEGGWSTDTQYF. CDR3 bases: TGTGCCAGCAGTAAAGAGGGAGGGTGGAGCACAGATACGCAGTATTTT.

This clonotype was detected ten times or more. The gene calls are TRBV3-1 and TRBJ2-1; a weak D match, TRBD2 (6 bases). Germline V CDR1 and CDR2: LGHDT, YNNKEL (reference sequence). The CDR3 spans 16 residues. The V gene lost 4 bases and the J gene lost 3 bases, with 16 bases spanning the gap. CDR3 sequence: CASSPRNKRVYNEQFF. Here the CDR3 DNA reads TGTGCCAGCAGCCCCAGGAATAAGCGGGTCTACAATGAGCAGTTCTTC.

The V call is TRBV5-4, the J call TRBJ2-7; no reliable D call. CDR3 length equals 15 residues. Trimming took off 2 bases at V and 3 bases at J, with 15 bases between the two ends. The germline gives CDR1 SGHNT, CDR2 YYREEE (reference sequence). The CDR3 DNA reads TGTGCCAGCAGCTTAGGAACAGACCCATTCTACGAGCAGTACTTC. Its protein product is CASSLGTDPFYEQYF.

In this sample, this clonotype is medium-sized (0.01 to 0.1%). This CDR3 reads CASSLSGQPYEQYF. CDR3 bases: TGTGCCAGCAGTTTATCCGGACAGCCTTACGAGCAGTACTTC. The chain couples TRBV28 to TRBJ2-7; D possibly corresponds to TRBD1 (6 bases). Germline values: CDR1 MDHEN, CDR2 SYDVKM. Trimming shortened V by 1 base and J by 4 bases, and 11 bases separated the two germline ends. The CDR3 spans 14 residues.

This clonotype was observed many times. J is TRBJ1-1 and V is TRBV28; D uncertain. This CDR3 contains 16 residues. The V gene lost 10 bases and the J gene lost 2 bases, with 23 bases spanning the gap. CDR1 MDHEN and CDR2 SYDVKM come from the germline V gene. The CDR3 reads CAISRSTWIYNTEAFF. CDR3 coding DNA: TGTGCCATCAGCAGGTCTACCTGGATCTATAACACTGAAGCTTTCTTT.

This clonotype was picked up many times. This chain uses TRBV28 with TRBJ1-5; D is undetermined. CDR1 and CDR2 from the germline V gene are MDHEN and SYDVKM. The CDR3 covers 16 residues. V was shortened by 4 bases and J by 2 bases, with 15 bases between the two germline ends. The CDR3 protein is CASSSQVTRGNQPQHF. CDR3 coding DNA: TGTGCCAGCAGTTCACAAGTTACCCGGGGCAATCAGCCCCAGCATTTT.

This clonotype has ten or more counts. The rearrangement joins TRBV11-2 to TRBJ2-2; no firm D call. Trimming removed 4 bases from V and 6 bases from J, with 12 bases in between. The CDR3 spans 14 residues. CDR1 is SGHAT, CDR2 FQNNGV, per germline. The CDR3 loop is CASSWKGPPGELFF. CDR3 sequence (DNA): TGTGCCAGCAGCTGGAAGGGTCCCCCCGGGGAGCTGTTTTTT.

This clonotype was counted at least ten times. This chain joins TRBV28 and TRBJ2-3, with TRBD1 matching over 8 bases. Germline trimming cut 5 bases from V and 4 bases from J; bases unmatched to any gene: 8. This CDR3 is built from 15 residues. CDR1 is MDHEN, CDR2 SYDVKM, per germline. The CDR3 spells CASSHTGGIADTQYF. CDR3 nucleotide sequence: TGTGCCAGCAGTCACACAGGGGGAATTGCAGATACGCAGTATTTT.

This clonotype was observed many times. V and J are TRBV11-2 and TRBJ2-4; 7 positions agree with TRBD1. Trimming at V came to 5 bases and at J to 0 bases, leaving 4 bases not matched to a gene. This CDR3 comprises 15 residues. Germline-derived CDR1 and CDR2 are SGHAT and FQNNGV. The CDR3 protein is CASSVRGLAKNIQYF. The CDR3 nucleotides read TGTGCCAGCAGCGTCAGGGGGTTAGCCAAAAACATTCAGTACTTC.

V and J are TRBV7-9 and TRBJ1-4; no clear D. V lost 5 bases and J lost 0, with 10 bases in between. This CDR3 contains 15 residues. Germline-derived CDR1 and CDR2 are SEHNR and FQNEAQ (reference sequence). This CDR3 is CASSPRQATNEKLFF. CDR3 DNA: TGTGCCAGCAGCCCGCGACAAGCAACTAATGAAAAACTGTTTTTT.

This clonotype was counted only a few times. The chain carries TRBV14 and TRBJ2-7, with a weak D call TRBD1 (7 bases). The CDR3 length is 17 residues. V shed 0 bases and J shed 3 bases, with 18 bases lying between them. CDR1 SGHDN and CDR2 FVKESK come from the germline V gene. DNA of the CDR3: TGTGCCAGCAGCCAAGACTCAATGGCGGGACAGTTCTACGAGCAGTACTTC. Its protein is CASSQDSMAGQFYEQYF. Full variable domain (outside the CDR3, taken from reference TRBV14 and TRBJ2-7): EAGVTQFPSHSVIEKGQTVTLRCDPISGHDNLYWYRRVMGKEIKFLLHFVKESKQDESGMPNNRFLAERTGGTYSTLKVQPAELEDSGVYFCASSQDSMAGQFYEQYFGPGTRLTVT.

The chain recombines TRBV6-2 or TRBV6-3 with TRBJ1-1; TRBD1 is a possible D gene (5 bases). The V end lost 11 bases, the J end lost 0 bases, and 13 bases lay between the germline ends. Germline CDR1 is MNHEY and CDR2 is SVGEGT. The CDR3 sequence is 13 residues long. CDR3 DNA: TGTGCCGCAAAGGGGCAGTTGAACACTGAAGCTTTCTTT. Translating gives CAAKGQLNTEAFF.

This clonotype was seen many times. This chain joins TRBV4-1 and TRBJ2-1; D perhaps matches TRBD2 (7 bases). V was trimmed by 7 bases and J by 7 bases, leaving 17 bases between them. From germline, CDR1 is MGHRA and CDR2 YSYEKL. This CDR3 is built from 14 residues. Here the CDR3 reads CASTGASGWNEQFF. The CDR3 nucleotides read TGCGCCAGCACAGGGGCTAGCGGATGGAATGAGCAGTTCTTC.

This clonotype was counted many times. The chain couples TRBV28 to TRBJ2-7; unclear D gene. The CDR3 runs to 11 residues. The germline V gene has CDR1 MDHEN and CDR2 SYDVKM. The V gene lost 8 bases and the J gene lost 4 bases, with 9 bases spanning the gap. The CDR3 nucleotides are TGTGCCAGCGCCCTCTTGTACGAGCAGTACTTC. It translates to CASALLYEQYF.

In this sample, this clonotype turned up many times. Mismatch with germline at one junction end may stem from a read error. The J gene is TRBJ2-7, the V gene TRBV20-1, with 7 bases identical to TRBD2. Germline assignment: CDR1 DFQATT and CDR2 SNEGSKA (reference sequence). The CDR3 contains 11 residues. CDR3 residues: CSASPASGSFF. CDR3 sequence (DNA): TGCAGTGCCTCCCCGGCTAGCGGCTCCTTCTTC.

This clonotype showed up many times. J is TRBJ1-1 and V is TRBV20-1, with a tentative D call TRBD1 (6 bases). CDR1 is DFQATT and CDR2 is SNEGSKA in the germline V gene (reference sequence). This CDR3 spans 16 amino acids. Deletions cut 0 bases from V and 3 bases from J, with 17 bases between. CDR3 sequence reads: CSARDFVRGKDTEAFF. The CDR3, as DNA: TGCAGTGCTAGAGATTTCGTCAGGGGTAAGGACACTGAAGCTTTCTTT.

This clonotype has ten or more counts. The chain is built from TRBV5-1 and TRBJ1-5; D perhaps matches TRBD1 (5 bases). V was pared by 1 base and J by 6 bases, with 11 bases between. Germline CDR1 and CDR2: SGHRS and YFSETQ. The CDR3 totals 14 residues. In DNA form, the CDR3 reads TGCGCCAGCAGCTTGTTGTCAGGGAGTCAGCCCCAGCATTTT. Translated: CASSLLSGSQPQHF.

V is TRBV7-2 and J is TRBJ2-7; tentatively, D is TRBD2 (5 bases). Trimming shortened V by 4 bases and J by 3 bases, and 13 bases separated the two germline ends. The V gene's germline CDR1 is SGHTA and CDR2 FQGNSA. This CDR3 comprises 14 residues. The CDR3 DNA sequence: TGTGCCAGCAGCTCCCCACTAGAAAACTACGAGCAGTACTTC. Translating it yields CASSSPLENYEQYF.

This clonotype was counted between two and nine times. This chain uses TRBV28 with TRBJ2-1, with 9 bases fitting TRBD2. This CDR3 spans 15 amino acids. Germline V gives CDR1 MDHEN, CDR2 SYDVKM. V lost 6 bases to trimming and J lost 1 base; unmatched junction nucleotides: 4. The chain's CDR3 is CASSRLADSYNEQFF. CDR3 nucleotides: TGTGCCAGCAGCCGACTAGCGGATTCCTACAATGAGCAGTTCTTC.

This clonotype has just a few counts. The chain couples TRBV5-1 to TRBJ2-5, with a tentative D call TRBD2 (5 bases). Per the germline V gene, CDR1 is SGHRS and CDR2 is YFSETQ. Trimming removed 0 bases from V and 4 bases from J, with 13 bases in between. The CDR3 spans 15 residues. CDR3 sequence: CASSLGQRSGETQYF. CDR3 bases: TGCGCCAGCAGCTTGGGGCAGCGGTCCGGAGAGACCCAGTACTTC.

This clonotype was recorded many times. The gene calls are TRBV11-3 and TRBJ2-7; D uncertain. The V end was cut by 5 bases, the J end by 3 bases, with 20 bases between. CDR3 length: 16 residues. Germline CDR1 and CDR2: SGHNT and YENEEA. The CDR3 sequence: CASSPWCDSSIYEQYF. CDR3 bases: TGTGCCAGCAGCCCCTGGTGCGACTCTTCGATCTACGAGCAGTACTTC.

The V and J genes are TRBV28 and TRBJ2-5; 11 positions agree with TRBD2. V dropped 6 bases and J dropped 4; count of bases not matched to a gene: 7. The germline V gene encodes CDR1 MDHEN and CDR2 SYDVKM. This CDR3 has 15 amino acids. The CDR3 sequence: CASSLTSGRGETQYF. The CDR3 DNA is TGTGCCAGCAGCCTTACTAGCGGGAGAGGAGAGACCCAGTACTTC.